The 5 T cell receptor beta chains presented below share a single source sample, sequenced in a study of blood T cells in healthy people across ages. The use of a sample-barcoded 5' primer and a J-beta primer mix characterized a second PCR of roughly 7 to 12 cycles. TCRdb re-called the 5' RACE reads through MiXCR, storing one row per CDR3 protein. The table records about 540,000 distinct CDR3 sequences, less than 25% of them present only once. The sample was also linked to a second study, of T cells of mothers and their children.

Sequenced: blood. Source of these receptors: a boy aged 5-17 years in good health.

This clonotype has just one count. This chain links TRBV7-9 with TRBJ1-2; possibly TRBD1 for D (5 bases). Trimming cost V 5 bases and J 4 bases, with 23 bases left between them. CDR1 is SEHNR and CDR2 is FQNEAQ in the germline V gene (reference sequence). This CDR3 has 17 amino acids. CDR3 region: CASSSDSYLGNIYGYTF. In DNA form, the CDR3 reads TGTGCCAGCAGCAGCGACAGCTACCTAGGGAATATCTATGGCTACACCTTC.

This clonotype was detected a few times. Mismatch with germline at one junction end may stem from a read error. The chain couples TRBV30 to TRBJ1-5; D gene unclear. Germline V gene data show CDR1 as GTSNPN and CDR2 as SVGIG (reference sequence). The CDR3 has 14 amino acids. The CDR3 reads CAWSQGLRNQPQHF. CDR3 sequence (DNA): TGTGCCTGGAGCCAAGGACTGCGCAATCAGCCTCAGCATTTT.

CDR3 DNA: TGTGCCAGCAGTTTGTATCGGGTGGACAGGGCCCCTTATGGCTACACCTTC. This translates into CASSLYRVDRAPYGYTF. This rearrangement joins TRBV25-1 to TRBJ1-2, with 8 bases identical to TRBD1. J gave up 5 bases and V 5 bases, and 16 bases lay outside the gene matches. The CDR3 covers 17 residues. In germline, CDR1 is MGHDK, CDR2 SYGVNS.

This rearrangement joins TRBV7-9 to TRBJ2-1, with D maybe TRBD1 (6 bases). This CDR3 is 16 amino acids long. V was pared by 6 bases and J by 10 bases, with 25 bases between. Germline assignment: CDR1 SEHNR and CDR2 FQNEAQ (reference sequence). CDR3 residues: CASRDSYQGLFHEQFF. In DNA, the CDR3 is TGTGCCAGCAGGGATTCATACCAGGGGCTGTTCCACGAGCAGTTCTTC. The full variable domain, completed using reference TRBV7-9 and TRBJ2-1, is DTGVSQNPRHKITKRGQNVTFRCDPISEHNRLYWYRQTLGQGPEFLTYFQNEAQLEKSRLLSDRFSAERPKGSFSTLEIQRTEQGDSAMYLCASRDSYQGLFHEQFFGPGTRLTVL.

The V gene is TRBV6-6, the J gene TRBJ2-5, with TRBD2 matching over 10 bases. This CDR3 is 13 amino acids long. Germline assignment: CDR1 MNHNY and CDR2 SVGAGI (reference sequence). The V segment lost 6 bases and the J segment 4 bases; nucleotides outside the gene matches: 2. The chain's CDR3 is CASRWTSGETQYF. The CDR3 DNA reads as TGTGCCAGCAGATGGACTAGCGGAGAGACCCAGTACTTC.